The sequence of this T cell receptor beta chain was determined in a study of shared clonotypes between healthy human individuals. The data were produced by immunoSEQ multiplex PCR, yet TCRdb's version contains in-frame clones alone and is incomplete. The table has millions of clones, roughly 93% seen once. The germline V gene has CDR1 KGHSH and CDR2 LQKENI. This CDR3 is 14 amino acids long. V lost 10 bases, J lost 2 bases, and 14 bases lay in between. As for this clone: The target antigen is unknown.

All donors were Caucasian adults living in Nashville, Tennessee. Study outcomes and limitations: Non-shared clonotypes had lower generation probabilities than those shared by all four donors.

The source material was naive CD4+ T cells from PBMCs. Specified subset: CD45RA+ positively selected. The chain combines TRBV18 with TRBJ2-2; TRBD2 is a possible D gene (5 bases). This TCR came from a man between 18 and 29 years old in good health. Some clones in this sample may be carry-over from other donors' samples. Here the CDR3 DNA reads TGTGCCATTCGAAGCGGAGACAACACCGGGGAGCTGTTTTTT. The encoded protein is CAIRSGDNTGELFF.